Below, one T cell receptor beta chain is given with its context. The sample comes from a study of T cells expressing NK-cell markers. CDR3 size: 14 residues. Germline CDR1 reads MNHNS; CDR2 reads SASEGT. TCRdb processed the 5' RACE reads again and assigns one entry to each CDR3 protein, with no DNA. The specimen's table records about 300,000 distinct CDR3 sequences. The sequencing input was blood T cells: a sorted CD56 or NKG2C T cell subset, CD4+ or CD8+ T cells, or bulk PBMC T cells (not recorded which). The chain employs TRBV6-1 and TRBJ1-5; lacking DNA, the TRBD1 call made by TCRdb goes unchecked. The TCR comes from a woman between 18 and 75 years old in good health. CDR3 in amino acids: CASRPGTRHQPQHF.